The source of this T cell receptor (beta chain) is a study of CD8+ T cells in alopecia areata. Overall study: Treated patients were given oral tofacitinib, which was dosed at 5 to 10 mg twice daily.

RNA was isolated and reverse transcribed to cDNA, the sequencing template. Sequencing used immunoSEQ multiplex PCR; TCRdb keeps in-frame clones, though not all of them. The top ten hold approximately 15% of the sample, which has about 190,000 clones, just under 60% seen once. Per germline, CDR1 MNHNY and CDR2 SVGAGI (reference sequence). This CDR3 is 16 amino acids long. V was pared by 5 bases and J by 6 bases, with 14 bases of the junction left unmatched. From alopecia areata patients, lesional scalp punch biopsies and peripheral blood were collected. The TCR sequence derives from a human donor with alopecia areata. The chain is built from TRBV6-6 and TRBJ1-2; 8 bases fit TRBD1. The material sequenced was CD4+ T cells sorted from blood, taken at week 0. CDR3 sequence reads: CASSPSRQGRENGYTF. CDR3 nucleotides: TGTGCCAGCAGTCCGTCAAGACAGGGGAGGGAGAATGGCTACACCTTC.